The clone carrying this TCR beta chain was counted a few times. Together with a sample-barcoded 5' primer, a J-beta primer mix was included in a second PCR lasting about 7 to 11 cycles. TCRdb reprocessed the 5' RACE reads via MiXCR and lists one record per CDR3 protein. The sample holds over 300,000 distinct CDR3 sequences; approximately 52% are singletons and the top ten take around 53%. The data originate from a study of blood T cells in healthy people across ages. Study-level information: Capture via template switching afforded approximately one barcoded beta molecule per two T cells.

Donor samples were obtained from healthy Caucasian individuals from Russia, aged about 6 to 100. Each of the donors had 8 to 10 milliliters of peripheral blood drawn into EDTA-treated Vacutainer tubes. CDR3 length equals 15 residues. Germline CDR1 reads SGHTA; CDR2 reads FQGNSA. Germline trimming cut 5 bases from V and 2 bases from J; bases unmatched to any gene: 7. Material for sequencing was blood. This receptor was taken from a man aged 60-69 years in good health. The gene calls are TRBV7-2 and TRBJ2-3, with 7 nucleotides matching TRBD2. Here the CDR3 DNA reads TGTGCCAGCAGCCCGGGGAGGGTCATCACAGATACGCAGTATTTT. Its translation is CASSPGRVITDTQYF.